The sequence of this T cell receptor (beta chain) was determined in a study of cytomegalovirus exposure and HLA in healthy donors. Study-wide points: There was a cluster of highly shared sequence variants that was likely a sequencing artifact. When a later analysis compared HLA-associated TCR beta chains with equally common others, the HLA-associated chains turned out to be more clonally expanded and to have lower generation probabilities. When the data were analyzed later, several of the most significant clusters appeared to be linked to common viral pathogens. Solely CMV serostatus was available to characterize immune exposure.

CDR1 is SGHTS, CDR2 YDEGEE, per germline. The CDR3 sequence is 13 residues long. V lost 2 bases and J 2 bases, leaving 8 bases between the germline ends. In the case of this clone: Its target is unknown.

It was with 60 Vbeta and 13 Jbeta primers that the PCR ran. Profiling relied on immunoSEQ multiplex PCR, and the TCRdb table lists in-frame clones only, not all of them. The profile shows 50,000 or so clones, 81% of them singletons. This chain joins TRBV5-8 and TRBJ2-7; unclear D gene. The clonotype originates from a boy younger than 18 in good health and CMV-seropositive. The source material was PBMCs. Written as DNA, the CDR3 is TGTGCCAGCAGCTTCCCCGGAGCCTACGAGCAGTACTTC. This codes for CASSFPGAYEQYF.